This T cell receptor beta chain originates from a study of T cell responses to AZD1222 COVID-19 vaccine. Method: immunoSEQ multiplex PCR; TCRdb's copy keeps in-frame clones and lacks some. Of fewer than 120,000 clones in the sample, approximately 85% are singletons; the top ten hold about 4.5%. Trimming pared 10 bases from V and 4 bases from J, leaving 14 bases between. The CDR3 has 13 residues. The sequencing used peripheral blood, collected on day 0 of AZD1222 vaccination. This chain connects TRBV12-3 or TRBV12-4 to TRBJ2-1, with a tentative D call TRBD1 (6 bases). This TCR was recovered from an adult in good health. CDR3 bases: TGTGCCACCGCCATGGACAGATACAATGAGCAGTTCTTC. Translated: CATAMDRYNEQFF.